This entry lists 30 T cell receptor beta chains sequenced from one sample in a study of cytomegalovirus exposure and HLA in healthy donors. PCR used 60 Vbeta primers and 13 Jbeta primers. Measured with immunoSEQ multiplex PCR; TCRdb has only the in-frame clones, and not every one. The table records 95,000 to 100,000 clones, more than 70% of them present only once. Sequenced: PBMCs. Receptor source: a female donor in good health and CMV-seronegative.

This CDR3 reads CASSDRGRETQYF. In DNA, the CDR3 is TGTGCCAGTTCGGACAGGGGGAGAGAGACCCAGTACTTC. This chain links TRBV19 with TRBJ2-5, with 10 bases aligning to TRBD1. Germline V gives CDR1 LNHDA, CDR2 SQIVND (reference sequence). The length of the CDR3 is 13 residues. V shed 8 bases, J shed 4 bases, and the junction held 4 bases outside the gene matches.

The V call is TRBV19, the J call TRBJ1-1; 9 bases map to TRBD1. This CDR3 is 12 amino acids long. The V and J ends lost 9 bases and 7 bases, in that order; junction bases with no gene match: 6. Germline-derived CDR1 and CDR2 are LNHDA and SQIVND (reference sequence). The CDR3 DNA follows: TGTGCCAGCACAGGGGGCTTGGGTGAAGCTTTCTTT. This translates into CASTGGLGEAFF.

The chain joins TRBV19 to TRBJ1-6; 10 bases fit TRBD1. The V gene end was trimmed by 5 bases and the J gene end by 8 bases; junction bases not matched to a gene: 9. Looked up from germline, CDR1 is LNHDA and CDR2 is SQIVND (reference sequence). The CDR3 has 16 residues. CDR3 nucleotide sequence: TGTGCCAGTAGTGCCGGACAGGGGGTTCGGCATTCACCCCTCCACTTT. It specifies CASSAGQGVRHSPLHF.

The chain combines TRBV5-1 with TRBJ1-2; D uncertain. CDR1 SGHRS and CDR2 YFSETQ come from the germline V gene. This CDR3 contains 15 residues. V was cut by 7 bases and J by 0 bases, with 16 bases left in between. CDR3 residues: CASSERANANYGYTF. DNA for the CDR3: TGCGCCAGCTCCGAGAGGGCTAATGCTAACTATGGCTACACCTTC. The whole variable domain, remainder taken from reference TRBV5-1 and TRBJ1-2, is KAGVTQTPRYLIKTRGQQVTLSCSPISGHRSVSWYQQTPGQGLQFLFEYFSETQRNKGNFPGRFSGRQFSNSRSEMNVSTLELGDSALYLCASSERANANYGYTFGSGTRLTVV.

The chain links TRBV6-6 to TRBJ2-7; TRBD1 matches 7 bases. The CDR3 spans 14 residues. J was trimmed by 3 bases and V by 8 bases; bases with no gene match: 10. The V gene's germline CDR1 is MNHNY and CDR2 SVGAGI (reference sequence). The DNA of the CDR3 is TGTGCCAGCGGCACCCCCCAGGGGGACTACGAGCAGTACTTC. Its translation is CASGTPQGDYEQYF.

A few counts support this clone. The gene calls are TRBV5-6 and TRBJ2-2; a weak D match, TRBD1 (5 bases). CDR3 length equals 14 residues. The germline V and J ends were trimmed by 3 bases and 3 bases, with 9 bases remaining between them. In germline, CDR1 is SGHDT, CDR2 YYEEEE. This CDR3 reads CASSSGFDTGELFF. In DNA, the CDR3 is TGTGCCAGCAGCTCAGGGTTCGACACCGGGGAGCTGTTTTTT.

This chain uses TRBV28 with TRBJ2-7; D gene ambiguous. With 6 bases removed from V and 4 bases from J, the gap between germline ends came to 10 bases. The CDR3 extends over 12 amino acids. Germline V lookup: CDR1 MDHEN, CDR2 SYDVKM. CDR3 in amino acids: CASSSTRYEQYF. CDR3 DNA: TGTGCCAGCAGCAGTACAAGATACGAGCAGTACTTC.

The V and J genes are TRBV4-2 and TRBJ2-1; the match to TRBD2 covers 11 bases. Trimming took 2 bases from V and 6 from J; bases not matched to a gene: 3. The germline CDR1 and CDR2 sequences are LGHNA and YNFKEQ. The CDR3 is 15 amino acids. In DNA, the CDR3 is TGTGCCAGCAGCCAACTAGCGGGAGGCCTCAATGAGCAGTTCTTC. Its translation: CASSQLAGGLNEQFF.

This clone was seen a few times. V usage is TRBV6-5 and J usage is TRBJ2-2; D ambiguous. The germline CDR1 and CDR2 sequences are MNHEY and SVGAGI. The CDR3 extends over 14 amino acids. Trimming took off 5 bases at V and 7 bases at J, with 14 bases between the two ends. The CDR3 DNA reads TGTGCCAGCAGTCCTACGGTGAGCCGCGGGGAGCTGTTTTTT. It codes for CASSPTVSRGELFF.

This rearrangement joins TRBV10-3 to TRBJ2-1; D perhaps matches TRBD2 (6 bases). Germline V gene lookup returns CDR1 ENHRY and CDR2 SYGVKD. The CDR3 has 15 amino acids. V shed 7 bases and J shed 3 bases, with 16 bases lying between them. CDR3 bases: TGTGCCATCACCCCTGGAGCGGGTGACTACAATGAGCAGTTCTTC. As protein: CAITPGAGDYNEQFF.

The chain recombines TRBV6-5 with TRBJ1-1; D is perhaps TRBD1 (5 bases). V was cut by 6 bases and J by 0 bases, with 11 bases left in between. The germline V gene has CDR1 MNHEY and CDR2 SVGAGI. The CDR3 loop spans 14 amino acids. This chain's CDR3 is CASSRDFMNTEAFF. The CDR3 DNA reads TGTGCCAGCAGCAGGGATTTCATGAACACTGAAGCTTTCTTT.

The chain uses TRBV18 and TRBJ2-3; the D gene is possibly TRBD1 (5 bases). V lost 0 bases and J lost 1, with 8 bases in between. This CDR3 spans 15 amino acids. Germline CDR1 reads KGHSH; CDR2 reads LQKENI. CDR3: CASSPPARGTDTQYF. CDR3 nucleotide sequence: TGTGCCAGCTCACCACCGGCCAGGGGCACAGATACGCAGTATTTT.

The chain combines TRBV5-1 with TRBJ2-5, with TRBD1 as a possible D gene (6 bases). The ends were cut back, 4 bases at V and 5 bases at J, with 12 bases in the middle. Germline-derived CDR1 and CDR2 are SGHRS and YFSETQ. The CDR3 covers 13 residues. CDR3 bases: TGCGCCAGCAGCCCAACAGGGAGCGAGACCCAGTACTTC. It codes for CASSPTGSETQYF.

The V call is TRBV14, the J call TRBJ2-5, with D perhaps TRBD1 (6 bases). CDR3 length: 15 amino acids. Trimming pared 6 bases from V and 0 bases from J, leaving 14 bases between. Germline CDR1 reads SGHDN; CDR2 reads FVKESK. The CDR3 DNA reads TGTGCCAGCAGTCCAGGGGCCTCTAACCAAGAGACCCAGTACTTC. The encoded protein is CASSPGASNQETQYF.

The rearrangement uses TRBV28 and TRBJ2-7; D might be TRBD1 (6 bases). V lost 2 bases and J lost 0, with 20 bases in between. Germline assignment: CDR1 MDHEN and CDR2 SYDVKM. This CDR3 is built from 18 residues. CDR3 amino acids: CASSLGGLGQGSSYEQYF. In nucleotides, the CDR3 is TGTGCCAGCAGTTTAGGGGGTTTGGGGCAGGGGTCCTCCTACGAGCAGTACTTC.

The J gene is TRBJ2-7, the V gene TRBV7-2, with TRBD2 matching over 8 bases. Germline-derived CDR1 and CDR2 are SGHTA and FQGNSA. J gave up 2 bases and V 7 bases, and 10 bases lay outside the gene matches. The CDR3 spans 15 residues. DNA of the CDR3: TGTGCCAGCATTCGTCAGGCGGGGGGCCCCTACGAGCAGTACTTC. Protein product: CASIRQAGGPYEQYF.

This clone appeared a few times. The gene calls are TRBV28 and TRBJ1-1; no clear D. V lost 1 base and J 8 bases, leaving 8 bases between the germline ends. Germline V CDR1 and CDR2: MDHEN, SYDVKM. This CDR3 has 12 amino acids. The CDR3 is CASSLLGREAFF. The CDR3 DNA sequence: TGTGCCAGCAGTTTATTAGGCAGGGAAGCTTTCTTT. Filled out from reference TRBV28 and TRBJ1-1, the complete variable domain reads DVKVTQSSRYLVKRTGEKVFLECVQDMDHENMFWYRQDPGLGLRLIYFSYDVKMKEKGDIPEGYSVSREKKERFSLILESASTNQTSMYLCASSLLGREAFFGQGTRLTVV.

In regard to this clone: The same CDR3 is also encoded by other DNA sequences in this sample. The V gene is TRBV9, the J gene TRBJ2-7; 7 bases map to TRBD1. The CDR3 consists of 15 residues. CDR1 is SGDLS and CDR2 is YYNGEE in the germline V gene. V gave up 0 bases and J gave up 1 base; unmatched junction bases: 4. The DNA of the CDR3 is TGTGCCAGCAGCGTAGAGGACAGGCCTTCCTACGAGCAGTACTTC. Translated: CASSVEDRPSYEQYF.

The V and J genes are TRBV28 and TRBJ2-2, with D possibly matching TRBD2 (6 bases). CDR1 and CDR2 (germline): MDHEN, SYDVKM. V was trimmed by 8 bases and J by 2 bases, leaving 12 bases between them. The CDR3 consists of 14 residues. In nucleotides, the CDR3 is TGTGCCAGCCGGCGGGACGACAACACCGGGGAGCTGTTTTTT. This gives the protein CASRRDDNTGELFF.

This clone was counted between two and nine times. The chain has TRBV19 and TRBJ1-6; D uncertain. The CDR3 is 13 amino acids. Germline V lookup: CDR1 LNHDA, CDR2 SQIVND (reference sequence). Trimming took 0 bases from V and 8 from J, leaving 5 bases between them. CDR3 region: CASSIDLYSPLHF. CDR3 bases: TGTGCCAGTAGTATAGACCTATATTCACCCCTCCACTTT. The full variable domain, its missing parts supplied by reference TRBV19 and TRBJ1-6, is DGGITQSPKYLFRKEGQNVTLSCEQNLNHDAMYWYRQDPGQGLRLIYYSQIVNDFQKGDIAEGYSVSREKKESFPLTVTSAQKNPTAFYLCASSIDLYSPLHFGNGTRLTVT.

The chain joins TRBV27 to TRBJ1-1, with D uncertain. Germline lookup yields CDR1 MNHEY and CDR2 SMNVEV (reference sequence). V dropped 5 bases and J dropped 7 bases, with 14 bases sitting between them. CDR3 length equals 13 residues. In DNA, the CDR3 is TGTGCCAGCAGTCCGCGGGTCTTTGGTGAAGCTTTCTTT. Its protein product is CASSPRVFGEAFF.

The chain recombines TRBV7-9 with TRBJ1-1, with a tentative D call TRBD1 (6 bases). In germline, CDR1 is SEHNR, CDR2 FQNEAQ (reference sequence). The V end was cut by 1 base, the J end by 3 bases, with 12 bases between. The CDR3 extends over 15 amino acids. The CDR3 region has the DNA TGTGCCAGCAGCTTAGGAGGACAGAGCTACACTGAAGCTTTCTTT. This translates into CASSLGGQSYTEAFF.

The CDR3 DNA is TGCGCCAGCAGCTTTAGCGGGGGGGCCGGCGGGGAGCTGTTTTTT. Residues: CASSFSGGAGGELFF. The chain couples TRBV5-1 to TRBJ2-2; 11 bases agree with TRBD2. The germline CDR1 and CDR2 sequences are SGHRS and YFSETQ. Trimming took 2 bases from V and 7 from J; bases not matched to a gene: 4. This CDR3 spans 15 amino acids.

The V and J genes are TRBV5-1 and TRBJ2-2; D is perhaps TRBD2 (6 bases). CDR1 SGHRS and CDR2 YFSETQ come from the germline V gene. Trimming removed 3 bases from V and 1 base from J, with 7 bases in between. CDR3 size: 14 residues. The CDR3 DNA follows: TGCGCCAGCAGCTCGGGACTGAACACCGGGGAGCTGTTTTTT. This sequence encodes CASSSGLNTGELFF.

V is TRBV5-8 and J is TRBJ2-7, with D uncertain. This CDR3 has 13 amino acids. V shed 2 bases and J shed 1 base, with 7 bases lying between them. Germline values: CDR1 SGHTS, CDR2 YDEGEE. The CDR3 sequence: CASSFRGSYEQYF. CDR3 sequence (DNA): TGTGCCAGCAGCTTTAGAGGATCCTACGAGCAGTACTTC.

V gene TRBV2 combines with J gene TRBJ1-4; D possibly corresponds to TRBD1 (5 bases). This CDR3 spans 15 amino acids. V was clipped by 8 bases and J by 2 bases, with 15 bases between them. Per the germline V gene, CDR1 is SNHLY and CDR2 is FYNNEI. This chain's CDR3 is CASRDSTVTNEKLFF. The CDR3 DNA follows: TGTGCCAGCCGGGACTCGACAGTGACTAATGAAAAACTGTTTTTT.

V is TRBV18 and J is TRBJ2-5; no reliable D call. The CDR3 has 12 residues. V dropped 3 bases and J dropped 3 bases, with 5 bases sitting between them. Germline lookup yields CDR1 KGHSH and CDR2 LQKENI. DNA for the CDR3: TGTGCCAGCTCACCCTTAGAAGAGACCCAGTACTTC. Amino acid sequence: CASSPLEETQYF.

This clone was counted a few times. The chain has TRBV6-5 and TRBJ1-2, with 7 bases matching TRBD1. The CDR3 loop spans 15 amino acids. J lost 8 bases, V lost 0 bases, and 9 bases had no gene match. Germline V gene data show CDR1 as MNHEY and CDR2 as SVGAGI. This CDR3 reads CASSYSPLTGRGYTF. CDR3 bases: TGTGCCAGCAGTTACTCGCCCCTGACAGGGAGAGGCTACACCTTC.

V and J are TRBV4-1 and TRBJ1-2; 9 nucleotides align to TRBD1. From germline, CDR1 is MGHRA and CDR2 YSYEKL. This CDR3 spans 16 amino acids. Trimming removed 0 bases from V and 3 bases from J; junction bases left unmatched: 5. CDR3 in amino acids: CASSQDPRTGDYGYTF. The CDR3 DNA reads TGCGCCAGCAGCCAAGATCCCCGGACAGGGGACTATGGCTACACCTTC.

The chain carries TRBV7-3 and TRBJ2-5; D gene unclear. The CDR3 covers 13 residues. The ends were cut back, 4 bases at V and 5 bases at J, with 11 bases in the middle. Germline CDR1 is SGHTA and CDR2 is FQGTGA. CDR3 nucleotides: TGTGCCAGCAGCTCCCAGAAATCCGAGACCCAGTACTTC. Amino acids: CASSSQKSETQYF.